This T cell receptor beta chain was sequenced for a study of Graves' ophthalmopathy and Graves' hyperthyroidism. CDR3 length equals 16 residues. The junction had 11 bases not matched to a gene; V was cut back by 6 bases and J by 7 bases. Germline assignment: CDR1 SNHLY and CDR2 FYNNEI. Amplified TCR beta CDR3 regions were obtained using RNA transcripts as template. The authors performed first-round RT-PCR with HTBI primers and then a second-round multiplex PCR. TCRdb redid the calling of the multiplex PCR reads with MiXCR, one entry per CDR3 protein. The sample carries 1 million to 1.3 million distinct CDR3 sequences, around a third recorded once.

The source of this sequence is an adult man with Graves' hyperthyroidism. The sample was peripheral blood or thyroid tissue (not recorded which). V is TRBV2 and J is TRBJ1-6, with 8 nucleotides matching TRBD1. CDR3: CASSARTGLPNSPLHF. For the CDR3, the DNA is TGTGCCAGCAGCGCAAGGACAGGGCTCCCGAATTCACCCCTCCACTTT.